This TCR beta chain stems from a study of cytomegalovirus exposure and HLA in healthy donors (TCRdb year 2017). As for the study more broadly: The 650 to 800 repertoires of the first cohort and the 95 to 150 validation repertoires were produced on the same platform, according to a later analysis. The study was designed to test whether signatures of past pathogen exposure could be identified by cataloging public T cell receptors. A separate validation cohort of about 110 different subjects was used in addition to the roughly 720-subject first cohort. High-throughput TCR immunosequencing, statistical association of individual TCRs with disease status, and machine learning were combined to predict cytomegalovirus infection status. Study-wide conclusions, independent of this receptor: It was suggested by the authors that the approach could potentially be generalized to other disease states and immunological phenotypes. In vitro tests confirmed that a few of the cytomegalovirus-associated TCR beta chains recognize cytomegalovirus antigens. While some public TCRs were present in many individuals, most TCR sequences turned up only very rarely across donors. Of the cluster scores, approximately 95% were above 0 in a later analysis, which found that TCRs clustered in the first cohort also tended to co-occur in the 95 to 150 validation repertoires. A later analysis had no HLA typing for the validation cohort, so co-occurrence there was scored across all 130 or so repertoires. Cytomegalovirus status was reported to be diagnosed by the classifier with high specificity and sensitivity in both the original and validation cohorts. The study listed 150 to 200 TCR beta chains as associated with cytomegalovirus.

Separate from the approximately 700-subject first cohort, the validation cohort of 95 to 150 subjects was the group to which the donors belonged. With respect to this clone: Its binding antigen is unknown. No quality values exist for individual bases; no much larger clone is one base distant.

The library was obtained by the immunoSEQ multiplex PCR assay. For the original study's pipeline: To diagnose cytomegalovirus status from the catalog of TCR beta chain sequences, a statistical classification framework was built. TCRdb retrieved this table from immuneACCESS and kept in-frame rearrangements only. Not all clones are present; in checked studies, unresolved V genes account for under half, and no reason is known for the remainder. V and J calls and clone size come straight from that table; D and trimming were deduced from the DNA. Across this sample there are 100,000 to 150,000 clones, with roughly nine tenths seen only once. 1.5% to 2% of the sample comes from the top ten. The CDR3 goes from the cysteine to the phenylalanine over 16 residues. The DNA shown is the 48-base CDR3, in frame from base 1.

The receptor chain draws on TRBV21-1 and TRBJ2-3; the D segment call TRBD2 is taken from the table without a DNA check. TRBV21-1 is tagged as a pseudogene. Source material: PBMCs. The sequence was collected from a woman aged 18-29 years in good health and CMV-seronegative. The CDR3 protein is CASRHLGGYNPDTQYF. In nucleotides, the sequence is TGTGCCAGCAGACATCTGGGAGGGTATAATCCAGATACGCAGTATTTT.